The source of this TCR beta chain is a study of blood T cell repertoires in COVID-19. The assay was immunoSEQ multiplex PCR, and TCRdb's table has in-frame clones only and misses some. The sample includes some 200,000 clones, about 85% of them seen just once. The CDR3 contains 16 residues. Germline lookup yields CDR1 SGHRS and CDR2 YFSETQ. The trim removed 0 bases at V and 7 bases at J, leaving 9 bases unmatched. Sample: PBMCs or T cells enriched from blood (not recorded which). The TCR was taken from a woman in her 30s who had recovered from COVID-19. This chain links TRBV5-1 with TRBJ1-2; TRBD1 matches 10 bases. The CDR3 here is CASSLGVKTGGAGYTF. The CDR3 region has the DNA TGCGCCAGCAGCTTGGGGGTAAAGACAGGGGGCGCTGGCTACACCTTC.